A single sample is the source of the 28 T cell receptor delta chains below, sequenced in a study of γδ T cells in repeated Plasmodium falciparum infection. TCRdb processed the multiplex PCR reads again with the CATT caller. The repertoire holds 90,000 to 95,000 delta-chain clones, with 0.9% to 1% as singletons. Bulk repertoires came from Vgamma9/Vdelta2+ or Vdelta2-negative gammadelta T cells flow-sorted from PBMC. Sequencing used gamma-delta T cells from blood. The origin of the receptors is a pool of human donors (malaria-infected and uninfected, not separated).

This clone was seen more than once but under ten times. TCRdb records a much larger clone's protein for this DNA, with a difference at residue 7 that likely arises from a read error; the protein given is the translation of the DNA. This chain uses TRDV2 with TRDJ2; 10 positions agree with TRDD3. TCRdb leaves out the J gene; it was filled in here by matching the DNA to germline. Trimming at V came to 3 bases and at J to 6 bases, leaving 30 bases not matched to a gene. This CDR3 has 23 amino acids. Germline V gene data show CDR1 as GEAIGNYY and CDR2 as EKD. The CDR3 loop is CACDRLRGDTPHGKPVGAAQLFF. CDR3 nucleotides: TGTGCCTGTGACCGCCTACGGGGGGATACGCCCCACGGTAAACCGGTCGGCGCAGCACAACTCTTCTTT.

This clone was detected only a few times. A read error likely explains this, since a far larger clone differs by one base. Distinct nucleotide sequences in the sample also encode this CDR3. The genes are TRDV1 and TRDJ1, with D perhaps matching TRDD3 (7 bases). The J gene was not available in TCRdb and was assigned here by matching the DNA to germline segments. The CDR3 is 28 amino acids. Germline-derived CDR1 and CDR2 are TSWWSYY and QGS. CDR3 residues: CALGERKDERGKSLRIPRGGWSVDKLIF. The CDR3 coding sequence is TGTGCCCTTGGGGAACGAAAGGACGAAAGGGGAAAGTCCCTACGTATTCCTAGGGGGGGATGGTCGGTCGATAAACTCATCTTT.

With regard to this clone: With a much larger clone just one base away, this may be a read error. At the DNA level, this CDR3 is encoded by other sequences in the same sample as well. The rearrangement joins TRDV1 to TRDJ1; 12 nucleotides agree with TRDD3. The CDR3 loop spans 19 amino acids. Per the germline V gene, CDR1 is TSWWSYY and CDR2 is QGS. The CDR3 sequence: CALGELPYWGILMTDKLIF. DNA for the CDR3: TGCGCTCTTGGGGAACTTCCCTACTGGGGGATACTCATGACCGATAAACTCATCTTT.

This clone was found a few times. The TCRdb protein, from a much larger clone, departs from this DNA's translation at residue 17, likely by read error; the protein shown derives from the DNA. CDR3 region: CALGELEAVAGGLYTDILIF. In DNA form, the CDR3 reads TGTGCTCTTGGGGAACTTGAGGCCGTTGCAGGGGGTCTATACACCGATATACTCATCTTT. The chain joins TRDV1 to TRDJ1; maybe TRDD3 (5 bases). Here the J gene came from matching the DNA to germline, since TCRdb omits it. Per the germline V gene, CDR1 is TSWWSYY and CDR2 is QGS. The CDR3 runs to 20 residues.

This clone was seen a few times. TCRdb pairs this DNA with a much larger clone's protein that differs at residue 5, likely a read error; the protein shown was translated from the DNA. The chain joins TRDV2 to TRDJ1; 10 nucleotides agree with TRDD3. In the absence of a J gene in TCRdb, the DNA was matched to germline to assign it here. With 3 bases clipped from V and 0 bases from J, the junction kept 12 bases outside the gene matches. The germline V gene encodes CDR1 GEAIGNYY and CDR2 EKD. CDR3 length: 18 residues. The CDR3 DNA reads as TGTGCCTGTGACGCCTTGGGGCTTGGGGGATACAACACCGATAAACTCATCTTT. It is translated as CACDALGLGGYNTDKLIF.

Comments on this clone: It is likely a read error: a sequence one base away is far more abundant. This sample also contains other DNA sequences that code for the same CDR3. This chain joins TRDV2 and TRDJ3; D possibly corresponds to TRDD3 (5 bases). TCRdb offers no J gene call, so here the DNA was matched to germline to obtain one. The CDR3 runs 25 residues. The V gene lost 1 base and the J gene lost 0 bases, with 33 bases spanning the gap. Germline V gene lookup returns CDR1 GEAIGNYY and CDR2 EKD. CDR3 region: CACDTLEDGGPSGDQSSWDTRQMFF. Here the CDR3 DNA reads TGTGCCTGTGACACGCTCGAGGACGGAGGGCCGAGCGGGGACCAAAGCTCCTGGGACACCCGACAGATGTTTTTC.

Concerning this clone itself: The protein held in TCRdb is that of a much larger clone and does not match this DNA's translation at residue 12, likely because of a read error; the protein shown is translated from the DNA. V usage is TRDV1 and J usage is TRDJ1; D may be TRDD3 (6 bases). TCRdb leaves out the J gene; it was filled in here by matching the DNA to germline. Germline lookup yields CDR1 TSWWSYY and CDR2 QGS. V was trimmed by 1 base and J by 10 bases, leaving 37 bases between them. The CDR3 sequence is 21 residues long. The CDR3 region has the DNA TGTGCTCTTGGGGAACGAGAGCGCCTACATTCGGACGGGGGGGAACTGCCCGGACTCATCTTT. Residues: CALGERERLHSDGGELPGLIF.

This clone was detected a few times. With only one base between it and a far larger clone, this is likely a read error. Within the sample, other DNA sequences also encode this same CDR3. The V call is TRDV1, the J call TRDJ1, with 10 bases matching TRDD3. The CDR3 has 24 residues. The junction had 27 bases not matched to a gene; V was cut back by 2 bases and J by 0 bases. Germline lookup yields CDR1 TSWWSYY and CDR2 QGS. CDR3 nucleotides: TGTGCTCTTGGGGAATCCCCGACCTCCTCGATGTACTGGGGGATCACCCCTCACACCGATAAACTCATCTTT. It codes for CALGESPTSSMYWGITPHTDKLIF.

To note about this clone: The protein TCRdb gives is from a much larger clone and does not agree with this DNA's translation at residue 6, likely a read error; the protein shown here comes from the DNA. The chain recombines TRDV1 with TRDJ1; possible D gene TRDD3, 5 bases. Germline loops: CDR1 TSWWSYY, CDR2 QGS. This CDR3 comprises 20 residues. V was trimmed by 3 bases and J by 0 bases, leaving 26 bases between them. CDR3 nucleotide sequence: TGTGCTCTTGGGGAGCTCACGAGACTTCTGCTGGGAGGGTACACCGATAAACTCATCTTT. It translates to CALGELTRLLLGGYTDKLIF.

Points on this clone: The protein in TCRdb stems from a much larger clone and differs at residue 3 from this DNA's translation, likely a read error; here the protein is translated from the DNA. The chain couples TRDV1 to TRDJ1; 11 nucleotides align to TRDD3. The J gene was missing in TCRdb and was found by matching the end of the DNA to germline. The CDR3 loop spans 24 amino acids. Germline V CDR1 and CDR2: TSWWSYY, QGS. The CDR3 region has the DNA TGTGCTCCTGGGGCCCTTATTCTTCCCCCTCGCCACCCTTGGGGGATACGATACACCGATAAACTCATCTTT. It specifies CAPGALILPPRHPWGIRYTDKLIF.

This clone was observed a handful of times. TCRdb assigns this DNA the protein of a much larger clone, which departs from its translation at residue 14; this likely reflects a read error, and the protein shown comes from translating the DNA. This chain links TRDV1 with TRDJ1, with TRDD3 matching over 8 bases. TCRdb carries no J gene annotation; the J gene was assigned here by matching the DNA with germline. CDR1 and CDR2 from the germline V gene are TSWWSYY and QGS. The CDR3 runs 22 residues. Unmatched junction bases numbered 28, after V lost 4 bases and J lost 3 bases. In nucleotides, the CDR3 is TGTGCTCTTGGGGTCTTCAATAATATTCTAAACTGGGGGGCACCATCAGCCGATAAACTCATCTTT. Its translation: CALGVFNNILNWGAPSADKLIF.

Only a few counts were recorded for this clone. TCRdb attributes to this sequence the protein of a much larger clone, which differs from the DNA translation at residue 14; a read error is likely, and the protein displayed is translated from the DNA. CDR3 region: CALGPLQPSILLGGATDKLIF. In DNA, the CDR3 is TGTGCTCTTGGTCCCCTCCAACCCTCCATCCTACTGGGGGGTGCCACCGATAAACTCATCTTT. The J gene is TRDJ1, the V gene TRDV1; 8 bases line up with TRDD3. The J gene, left out of TCRdb, was set here by checking the DNA against germline. Germline CDR1 TSWWSYY, CDR2 QGS. CDR3 length equals 21 residues. With 6 bases clipped from V and 1 base from J, the junction kept 25 bases outside the gene matches.

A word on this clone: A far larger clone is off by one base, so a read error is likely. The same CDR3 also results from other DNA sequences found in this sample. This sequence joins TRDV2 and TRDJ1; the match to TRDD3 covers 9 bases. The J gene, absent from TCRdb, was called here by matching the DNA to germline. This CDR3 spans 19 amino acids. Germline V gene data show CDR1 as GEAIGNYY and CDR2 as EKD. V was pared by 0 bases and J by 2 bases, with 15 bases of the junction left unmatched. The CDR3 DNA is TGTGCCTGTGACACCGTCCGACTGGGGGACACACGTCGGACCGATAAACTCATCTTT. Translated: CACDTVRLGDTRRTDKLIF.

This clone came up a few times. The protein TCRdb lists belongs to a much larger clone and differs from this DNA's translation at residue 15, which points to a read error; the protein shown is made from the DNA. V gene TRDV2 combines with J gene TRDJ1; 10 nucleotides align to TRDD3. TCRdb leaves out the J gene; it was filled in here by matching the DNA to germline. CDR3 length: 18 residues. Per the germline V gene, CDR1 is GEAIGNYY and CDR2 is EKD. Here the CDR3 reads CACDTPLGGGYPTDRLIF. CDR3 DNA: TGTGCCTGTGACACCCCTTTAGGTGGGGGATACCCCACCGATAGACTCATCTTT.

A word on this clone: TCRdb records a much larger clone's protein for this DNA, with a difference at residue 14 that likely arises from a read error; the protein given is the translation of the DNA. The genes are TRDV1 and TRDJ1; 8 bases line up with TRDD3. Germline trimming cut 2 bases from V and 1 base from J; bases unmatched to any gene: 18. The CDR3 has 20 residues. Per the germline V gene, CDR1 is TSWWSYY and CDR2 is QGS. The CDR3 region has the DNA TGTGCTCTTGGGGAAGTTCCGACTGGGGGTCTACGCCCTTGCACCGATAAACTCATCTTT. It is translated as CALGEVPTGGLRPCTDKLIF.

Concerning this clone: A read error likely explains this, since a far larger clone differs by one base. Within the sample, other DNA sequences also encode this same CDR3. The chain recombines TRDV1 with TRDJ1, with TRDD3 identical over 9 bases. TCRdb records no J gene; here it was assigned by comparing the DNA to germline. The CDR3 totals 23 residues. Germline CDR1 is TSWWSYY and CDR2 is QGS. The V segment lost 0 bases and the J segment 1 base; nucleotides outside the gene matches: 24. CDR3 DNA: TGTGCTCTTGGGGAACTTGACCTACCCTGGGGGATCGTACCCCCTTTGTCCACCGATAAACTCATCTTT. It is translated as CALGELDLPWGIVPPLSTDKLIF.

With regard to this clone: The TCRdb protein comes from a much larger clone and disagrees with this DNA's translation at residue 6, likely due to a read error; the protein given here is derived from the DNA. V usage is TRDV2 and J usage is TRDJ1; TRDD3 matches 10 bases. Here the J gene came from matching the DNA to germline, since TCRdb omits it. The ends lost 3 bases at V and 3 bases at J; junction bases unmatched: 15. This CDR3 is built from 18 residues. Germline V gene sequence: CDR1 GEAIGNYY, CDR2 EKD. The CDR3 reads CACDLPGDTPEFADKLIF. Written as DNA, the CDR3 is TGTGCCTGTGACTTACCGGGGGATACGCCAGAATTCGCCGATAAACTCATCTTT.

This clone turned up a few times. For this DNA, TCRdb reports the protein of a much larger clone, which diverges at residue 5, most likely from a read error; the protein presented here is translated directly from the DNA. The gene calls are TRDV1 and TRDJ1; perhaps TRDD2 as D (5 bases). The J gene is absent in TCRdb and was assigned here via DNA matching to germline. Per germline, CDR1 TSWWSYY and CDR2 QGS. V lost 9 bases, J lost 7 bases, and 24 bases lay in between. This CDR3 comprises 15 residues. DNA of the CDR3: TGTGCTCTCTATTCCTCAAGTGTGCCCCCCAGTAAACTCATCTTT. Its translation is CALYSSSVPPSKLIF.

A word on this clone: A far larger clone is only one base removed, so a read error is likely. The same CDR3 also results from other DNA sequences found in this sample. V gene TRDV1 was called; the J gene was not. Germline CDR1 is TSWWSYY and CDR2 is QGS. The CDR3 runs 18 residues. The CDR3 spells CALGEPPLAEPPVDKLIF. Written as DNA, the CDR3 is TGTGCTCTTGGGGAACCACCCCTCGCGGAACCCCCAGTCGATAAACTCATTTTT.

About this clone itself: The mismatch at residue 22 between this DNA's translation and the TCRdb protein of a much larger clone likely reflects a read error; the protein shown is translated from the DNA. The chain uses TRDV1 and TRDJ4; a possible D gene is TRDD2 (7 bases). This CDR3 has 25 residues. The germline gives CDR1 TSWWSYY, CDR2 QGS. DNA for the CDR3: TGTGCTCTTGGGGAACTAGAATCTCCCGGCCTTCCTCTCCCTCCGGACTGGGTTGCATTTAGACACCTGATCTTT. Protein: CALGELESPGLPLPPDWVAFRHLIF.

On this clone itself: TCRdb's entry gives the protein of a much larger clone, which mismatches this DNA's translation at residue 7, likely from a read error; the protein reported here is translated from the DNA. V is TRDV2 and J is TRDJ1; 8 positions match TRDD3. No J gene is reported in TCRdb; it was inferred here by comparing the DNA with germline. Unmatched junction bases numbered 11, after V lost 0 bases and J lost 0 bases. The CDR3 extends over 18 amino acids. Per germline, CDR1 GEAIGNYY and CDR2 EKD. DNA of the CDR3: TGTGCCTGTGACACCGTCGAACTGGGGGCCCGGTACACCGATAAACTCATCTTT. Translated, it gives CACDTVELGARYTDKLIF.

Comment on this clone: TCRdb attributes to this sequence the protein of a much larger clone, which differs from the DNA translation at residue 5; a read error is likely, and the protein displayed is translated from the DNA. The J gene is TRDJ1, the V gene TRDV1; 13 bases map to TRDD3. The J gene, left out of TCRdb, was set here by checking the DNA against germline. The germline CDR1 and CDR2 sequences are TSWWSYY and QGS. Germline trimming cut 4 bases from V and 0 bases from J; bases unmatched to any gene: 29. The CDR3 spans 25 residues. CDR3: CALGGLPRGLTGGYAFPPYTDKLIF. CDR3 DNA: TGTGCTCTTGGGGGCCTTCCGCGAGGCCTTACTGGGGGATACGCGTTTCCCCCGTACACCGATAAACTCATCTTT.

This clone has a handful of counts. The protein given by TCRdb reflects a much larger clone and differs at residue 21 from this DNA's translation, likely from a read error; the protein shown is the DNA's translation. The CDR3 DNA sequence: TGTGCCTGTGACACGCCTTCCTCCTCCGGGGGCTGGGGGATACGCCCGTACACCGATAAACCCATCTTT. This translates into CACDTPSSSGGWGIRPYTDKPIF. The rearrangement uses TRDV2 and TRDJ1; 12 bases are a match to TRDD3. The CDR3 contains 23 residues. Germline CDR1 and CDR2: GEAIGNYY and EKD.

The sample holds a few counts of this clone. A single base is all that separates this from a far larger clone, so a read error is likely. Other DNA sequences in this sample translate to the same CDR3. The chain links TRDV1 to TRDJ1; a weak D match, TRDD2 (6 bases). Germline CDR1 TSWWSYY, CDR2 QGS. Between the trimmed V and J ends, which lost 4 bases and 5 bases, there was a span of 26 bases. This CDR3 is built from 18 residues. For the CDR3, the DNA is TGTGCTCTTGGGGGCACCTTCCCCACTTGGGTCCTGGTGGATAAACTCATCTTT. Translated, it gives CALGGTFPTWVLVDKLIF.

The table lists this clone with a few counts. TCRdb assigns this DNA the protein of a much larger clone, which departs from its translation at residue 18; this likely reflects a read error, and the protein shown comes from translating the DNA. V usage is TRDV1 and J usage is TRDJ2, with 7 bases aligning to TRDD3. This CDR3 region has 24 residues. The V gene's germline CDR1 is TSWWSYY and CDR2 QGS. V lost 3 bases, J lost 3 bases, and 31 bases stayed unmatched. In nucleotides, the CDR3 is TGTGCTCTTGGGGACCTCCCCCCTGGCACTAGAGTGGAAAAAATGGGGGACGTGACAGCACAACTCTTCTTT. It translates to CALGDLPPGTRVEKMGDVTAQLFF.

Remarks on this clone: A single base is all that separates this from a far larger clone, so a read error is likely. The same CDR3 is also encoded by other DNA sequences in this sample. The CDR3 region is CALVSVDTELIF. The CDR3 coding sequence is TGTGCTCTTGTATCGGTGGATACGGAACTCATCTTT. The rearrangement uses TRDV1 and TRDJ1; 7 bases are shared with TRDD3. The CDR3 is 12 amino acids. V lost 7 bases, J lost 9 bases, and 8 bases stayed unmatched. The germline CDR1 and CDR2 sequences are TSWWSYY and QGS.

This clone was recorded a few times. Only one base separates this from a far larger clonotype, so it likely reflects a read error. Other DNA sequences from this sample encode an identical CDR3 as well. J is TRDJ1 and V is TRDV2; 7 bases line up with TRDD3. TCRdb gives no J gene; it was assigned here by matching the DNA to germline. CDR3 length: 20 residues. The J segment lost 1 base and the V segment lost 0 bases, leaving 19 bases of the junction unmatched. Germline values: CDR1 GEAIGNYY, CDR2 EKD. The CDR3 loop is CACDTGVAGYGIGFTDKLIF. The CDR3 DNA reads TGTGCCTGTGACACCGGAGTGGCAGGATACGGAATTGGCTTCACCGATAAACTCATCTTT.

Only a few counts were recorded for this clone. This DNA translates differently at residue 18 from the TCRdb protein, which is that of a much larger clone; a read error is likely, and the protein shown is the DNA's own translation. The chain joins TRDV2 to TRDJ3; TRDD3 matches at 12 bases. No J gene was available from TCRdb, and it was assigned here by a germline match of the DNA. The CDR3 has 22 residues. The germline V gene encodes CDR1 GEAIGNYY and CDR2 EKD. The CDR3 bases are TGTGCCTGTGACGGCCCTGTCCTGGGGGATACGCGTAGCTCCTGGGACACCCAACAGATGTTTTTC. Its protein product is CACDGPVLGDTRSSWDTQQMFF.